This T cell receptor beta chain was obtained from a study of post-analysis software for immune sequencing data. Findings of the study overall: Samples made in the same batch grouped tightly together by F measure. There were a few TRBV segments more frequent in patients than controls, and TRBV5-6, TRBV5-1 and TRBV20-1 were among them.

Included in the TCR beta cDNA libraries were unique molecular identifiers. TCRdb independently ran MiXCR on the PCR reads; one entry per CDR3 protein. The data hold more than 500,000 distinct CDR3 sequences, with about a third observed a single time. Comments on this clonotype: The target antigen is unknown.

CDR1 and CDR2 from the germline V gene are SGHTA and FQGNSA. V dropped 4 bases and J dropped 5; count of bases not matched to a gene: 3. CDR3 length equals 13 residues. This sequence originates from a girl under 18 with multiple sclerosis. The chain uses TRBV7-2 and TRBJ2-3, with 7 positions matching TRBD1. Sequences were obtained from blood. As DNA, the CDR3 is TGTGCCAGCAGCTATCAGGGGGAAGATACGCAGTATTTT. Its translation: CASSYQGEDTQYF.